One T cell receptor beta chain is described in this entry. Its antigen is still unknown. An end of the junction differs from the germline gene, which may be a read error. The CDR3 covers 13 residues, taking in both the cysteine and the phenylalanine. Just the 39-base CDR3 DNA is kept, in frame starting at base 1. The germline V gene specifies SGHTA as CDR1 and FQGTGA as CDR2. The data are from a study of blood T cells in healthy people across ages (dated by TCRdb to between 2014 and 2017). Some background on the complete study: Template switching captured roughly one uniquely barcoded TCR beta cDNA molecule per two T cells in model experiments. The study measured age-related changes in TCR beta repertoire diversity using deep sequencing normalized with unique cDNA molecular identifiers. The donors were divided into four age groups: young (average around 17 years), middle-aged (approximately 39), aged (around 59) and long-lived (around 80). To avoid experimental bias, donors of different ages were distributed randomly across sequencing lanes. For two donors (one aged 18 to 30 and one aged 80 or older), the study analyzed two additional independent replicas of 1 million unique cDNA reads from the same blood draw. Overall results and qualifications from the work: Compared with the aged group, more naive CD4+ T cells, fewer expanded clones and increased TCR diversity were shown by the long-lived group, suggesting age selection. Observed TCR beta diversity correlated strongly with the percentage of naive T cells measured by flow cytometry. Observed TCR beta diversity per million T cells fell roughly linearly with age, and a significant reduction was already apparent by age approximately 41. Conclusive comparison of naive and antigen-experienced compartments was prevented by the profiling of bulk unsorted PBMCs. Estimates of total diversity based on one million sequenced T cells were considered lower bounds and underestimates. Because the CMV infection status of the donors was unknown, age-related changes in expanded clonotypes may potentially have been confounded.

The donors were roughly 40 Caucasian individuals from Russia, aged 6 to 90 years, who were systemically healthy. Each donor gave ten milliliters of peripheral blood, collected into EDTA-treated Vacutainer tubes. Ficoll-Paque density-gradient centrifugation was used to isolate PBMCs, with at least 6.5 million per sample. Total RNA was extracted from PBMCs with Trizol reagent, with at least 6 micrograms obtained per sample. The percentages of naive CD45RAhigh/CD27high T cells were determined by flow cytometry on a PBMC aliquot from every donor. Library prep was done by 5' RACE. The sample was run on an Illumina HiSeq 2500. A second PCR of roughly 7 to 11 cycles was run with a J-beta primer mix and a sample-barcoded 5' primer. Each TCR beta cDNA molecule received a unique molecular identifier from a template-switch 5' adaptor carrying 12 random nucleotides. At least 3 million CDR3-containing paired-end reads were obtained from each sample. The Mint cDNA synthesis kit, primed by a TRBC-specific oligonucleotide, was used to synthesize first-strand cDNA from all RNA. Following uracil-DNA glycosylase treatment, all cDNA underwent a first 18-cycle PCR with the universal primers M1SS and BC2_uni_R. For the original study's pipeline: For normalization, 1 million high-quality reads, each with a distinct molecular identifier, were randomly selected from each sample. Reads with shared molecular identifiers were discarded instead of being binned into consensus sequences. CDR3 identification, clonotype clustering and error correction used MiTCR with a Q25 quality threshold and the strictest error-elimination algorithm. A nonparametric unseen species model using Euler transformation provided a lower-bound estimate of total TCR beta diversity. TCRdb reprocessing: public reads trimmed at Q25 with fastp, clones called with MiXCR, in-frame beta chains kept. Merged by CDR3 protein, the rows form single entries marked with the most common genes and DNA. The V and J calls were not made by the authors but by TCRdb's processing. The sample table holds some 730,000 distinct CDR3 sequences, of which about a fifth were seen once. In total, the top ten clones hold roughly a fifth of the sample.

This chain joins TRBV7-3 to TRBJ2-3, with the D gene call left open. The TCR sequence derives from a man between 65 and 85 years old in good health. Material for sequencing was blood. CDR3 region: CASSQVFTDTQYF. The nucleotides read TGCGCCAGCAGCCAAGTTTTCACAGATACGCAGTATTTT.